These 3 T cell receptor beta chains were all obtained from the same sample, sequenced in a study of cytomegalovirus exposure and HLA in healthy donors. PCR primers comprised 60 Vbeta and 13 Jbeta primers. Only in-frame clones appear in the TCRdb table, and some are missing; sequencing was by immunoSEQ multiplex PCR. This sample yields 110,000 or so clones, of which around 69% are seen a single time; around 15% belongs to the top ten. Sequencing was performed on PBMCs. The receptors were sampled from a man aged 50-60 years in good health and CMV-seropositive.

The gene calls are TRBV5-1 and TRBJ2-3; a possible D gene is TRBD1 (6 bases). The V end was cut by 5 bases, the J end by 2 bases, with 12 bases between. This CDR3 spans 14 amino acids. Looked up from germline, CDR1 is SGHRS and CDR2 is YFSETQ. In DNA form, the CDR3 reads TGCGCCAGCAGACCGGACAGATACACAGATACGCAGTATTTT. Translated, it gives CASRPDRYTDTQYF.

The chain couples TRBV5-1 to TRBJ2-7; the match to TRBD2 covers 11 bases. The germline V gene encodes CDR1 SGHRS and CDR2 YFSETQ. Unmatched junction bases numbered 21, after V lost 3 bases and J lost 4 bases. The CDR3 loop spans 20 amino acids. The CDR3 protein is CASSWRQSGTSGGYKYEQYF. The CDR3 DNA reads TGCGCCAGCAGCTGGAGACAGTCCGGGACTAGCGGCGGCTATAAGTACGAGCAGTACTTC.

The chain carries TRBV4-3 and TRBJ2-1; D not resolved. This CDR3 is built from 16 residues. Germline CDR1 is LGHNA and CDR2 is YSLEER. V was pared by 0 bases and J by 0 bases, with 9 bases between. Here the CDR3 DNA reads TGCGCCAGCAGCCAAGATCGGCCTAGCTCCTACAATGAGCAGTTCTTC. Translated: CASSQDRPSSYNEQFF.